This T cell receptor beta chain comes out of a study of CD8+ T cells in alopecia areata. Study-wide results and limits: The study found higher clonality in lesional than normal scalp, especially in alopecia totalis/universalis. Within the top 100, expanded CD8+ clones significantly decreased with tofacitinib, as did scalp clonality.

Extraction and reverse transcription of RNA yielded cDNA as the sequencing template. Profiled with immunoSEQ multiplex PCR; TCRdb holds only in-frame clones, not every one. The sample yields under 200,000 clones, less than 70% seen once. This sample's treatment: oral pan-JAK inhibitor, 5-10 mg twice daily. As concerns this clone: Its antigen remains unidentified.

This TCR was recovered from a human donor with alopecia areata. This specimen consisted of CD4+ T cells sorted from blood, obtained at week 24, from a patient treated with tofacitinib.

CDR3 coding DNA: TGTGCCAGCCGGCCCCCCGTACCGGCCAAAAACATTCAGTACTTC. It yields the protein CASRPPVPAKNIQYF. The rearrangement joins TRBV7-2 to TRBJ2-4; D is undetermined. The V end was cut by 8 bases, the J end by 1 base, with 15 bases between. From germline, CDR1 is SGHTA and CDR2 FQGNSA. The length of the CDR3 is 15 residues.